This is a list of T cell receptor beta chains from one sample in a study of blood T cell repertoires in COVID-19. The assay was immunoSEQ multiplex PCR, and TCRdb's table has in-frame clones only and misses some. The sample contains 130,000 or so clones, around 89% of which appear only once. Sequencing used peripheral blood. Every receptor here comes from a man aged 55 to 70 with COVID-19, enrolled during active disease. The CDR3 runs from the conserved cysteine through the conserved F or W. Each record gives: clone size, J gene, V gene, D gene, CDR3 DNA, CDR3 protein. D genes are given only for firm matches. Size is omitted from some rows. Given values are once, few, many or a class for expanded clones.

clone_size: .; j_call: TRBJ2-7; v_call: TRBV10-3; d_call: TRBD1; cdr3_nt: TGTGCCATCGGAGCCGGGACAGGGCGCGACGAGCAGTACTTC; cdr3_aa: CAIGAGTGRDEQYF
clone_size: .; j_call: TRBJ2-2; v_call: TRBV5-1; d_call: TRBD1; cdr3_nt: TGCGCCAGCAGCGCGGACAGGGTTCGCACCGGGGAGCTGTTTTTT; cdr3_aa: CASSADRVRTGELFF
clone_size: .; j_call: TRBJ2-2; v_call: TRBV4-2; d_call: .; cdr3_nt: TGTGCCAGCAGCCATTCGAGTGGGCGGGGCACGAACACCGGGGAGCTGTTTTTT; cdr3_aa: CASSHSSGRGTNTGELFF
clone_size: few; j_call: TRBJ2-7; v_call: TRBV29-1; d_call: .; cdr3_nt: TGCAGCGTGAAGGAGGCCTACGAGCAGTACTTC; cdr3_aa: CSVKEAYEQYF
clone_size: .; j_call: TRBJ1-4; v_call: TRBV14; d_call: TRBD1; cdr3_nt: TGTGCCAGCAGCCTTCGGACAGGCGGAACTGAAAAACTGTTTTTT; cdr3_aa: CASSLRTGGTEKLFF
clone_size: few; j_call: TRBJ1-1; v_call: TRBV6-5; d_call: .; cdr3_nt: TGTGCCAGCAGTACCCGACAGACGAACACTGAAGCTTTCTTT; cdr3_aa: CASSTRQTNTEAFF
clone_size: .; j_call: TRBJ1-1; v_call: TRBV6-5; d_call: .; cdr3_nt: TGTGCCAGCAGTTACGGGGGAGGCACTGAAGCTTTCTTT; cdr3_aa: CASSYGGGTEAFF
clone_size: once; j_call: TRBJ1-4; v_call: TRBV7-9; d_call: .; cdr3_nt: TGTGCCAGCAGCTTGTCGCAGGGGAATGAAAAACTGTTTTTT; cdr3_aa: CASSLSQGNEKLFF
clone_size: .; j_call: TRBJ2-6; v_call: TRBV3-1/TRBV3-2; d_call: .; cdr3_nt: TGTGCCAGCACCACAGGGTCTGGGGCCAACGTCCTGACTTTC; cdr3_aa: CASTTGSGANVLTF
clone_size: once; j_call: TRBJ1-5; v_call: TRBV5-1; d_call: TRBD1; cdr3_nt: TGCGCCAGCAGCCTTTCCCCGGGACAGCATAGCAATCAGCCCCAGCATTTT; cdr3_aa: CASSLSPGQHSNQPQHF
clone_size: .; j_call: TRBJ2-2; v_call: TRBV7-2; d_call: TRBD2; cdr3_nt: TGTGCCAGCAGCTTTTCCACTAGCGGTACATACACCGGGGAGCTGTTTTTT; cdr3_aa: CASSFSTSGTYTGELFF
clone_size: once; j_call: TRBJ2-1; v_call: TRBV24-1; d_call: .; cdr3_nt: TGTGCCACCAAGGGGGGGGCCGGGAATGAGCAGTTCTTC; cdr3_aa: CATKGGAGNEQFF
clone_size: .; j_call: TRBJ2-3; v_call: TRBV28; d_call: TRBD2; cdr3_nt: TGTGCCAGCAGTAACAGCGGGGCCTCAAGCACAGATACGCAGTATTTT; cdr3_aa: CASSNSGASSTDTQYF
clone_size: .; j_call: TRBJ1-1; v_call: TRBV18; d_call: TRBD1; cdr3_nt: TGTGCCAGCTCAACGAGGGACAGGGGGTTCACTGAAGCTTTCTTT; cdr3_aa: CASSTRDRGFTEAFF
clone_size: .; j_call: TRBJ1-2; v_call: TRBV6-5; d_call: .; cdr3_nt: TGTGCCAGCAGTTACTCGAGAGTAGGGAGCGGCTACACCTTC; cdr3_aa: CASSYSRVGSGYTF
clone_size: .; j_call: TRBJ1-6; v_call: TRBV15; d_call: .; cdr3_nt: TGTGCCACCAGCAGCCTTAGGGCAGGGGAATCACCCCTCCACTTT; cdr3_aa: CATSSLRAGESPLHF
clone_size: .; j_call: TRBJ1-1; v_call: TRBV19; d_call: .; cdr3_nt: TGTGCCAGTAGTATGCGGGGTTTGAACACTGAAGCTTTCTTT; cdr3_aa: CASSMRGLNTEAFF
clone_size: once; j_call: TRBJ1-4; v_call: TRBV21-1; d_call: .; cdr3_nt: TGTGCCAGCAGCAAAGTTAGGGCCCAACAGGGGACTAATGAAAAACTGTTTTTT; cdr3_aa: CASSKVRAQQGTNEKLFF
clone_size: .; j_call: TRBJ1-6; v_call: TRBV5-6; d_call: TRBD1; cdr3_nt: TGTGCCAGCAGCTTGATGGGACAGAGCGCGAACTCCTATAATTCACCCCTCCACTTT; cdr3_aa: CASSLMGQSANSYNSPLHF
clone_size: .; j_call: TRBJ2-2; v_call: TRBV5-1; d_call: .; cdr3_nt: TGCGCCAGCAGCTTGGCCCGGCAGGGCGGTACCGGGGAGCTGTTTTTT; cdr3_aa: CASSLARQGGTGELFF
clone_size: once; j_call: TRBJ2-7; v_call: TRBV6-5; d_call: .; cdr3_nt: TGTGCCAGCTCACCAAGGGGCAGGGCCTACGAGCAGTACTTC; cdr3_aa: CASSPRGRAYEQYF
clone_size: .; j_call: TRBJ1-2; v_call: TRBV6-4; d_call: TRBD1; cdr3_nt: TGTGCCAGCAGTGAAGGACAGGGTGCAAACTATGGCTACACCTTC; cdr3_aa: CASSEGQGANYGYTF
clone_size: .; j_call: TRBJ1-1; v_call: TRBV30; d_call: TRBD1; cdr3_nt: TGTGCCTTAACAGGGGGCGTCGGCACTGAAGCTTTCTTT; cdr3_aa: CALTGGVGTEAFF
clone_size: .; j_call: TRBJ2-2; v_call: TRBV5-1; d_call: .; cdr3_nt: TGCGCCAGCAGCTTGGGAGGGACAACGAACACCGGGGAGCTGTTTTTT; cdr3_aa: CASSLGGTTNTGELFF
clone_size: .; j_call: TRBJ1-2; v_call: TRBV7-2; d_call: .; cdr3_nt: TGTGCCAGCAGCTTAGGTGGGCTCCATTCTTCCGGCTACACCTTC; cdr3_aa: CASSLGGLHSSGYTF
clone_size: .; j_call: TRBJ1-4; v_call: TRBV2; d_call: TRBD1; cdr3_nt: TGTGCCAGCAGTGCTTTGCAGGGGGGAACAACTAATGAAAAACTGTTTTTT; cdr3_aa: CASSALQGGTTNEKLFF
clone_size: .; j_call: TRBJ2-2; v_call: TRBV7-3; d_call: TRBD2; cdr3_nt: TGTGCCAGCACCCGTAGCGGGGGCCCCAACACCGGGGAGCTGTTTTTT; cdr3_aa: CASTRSGGPNTGELFF
clone_size: .; j_call: TRBJ2-2; v_call: TRBV11-2; d_call: .; cdr3_nt: TGTGCCAGCAGCTTACAGGGCGATACCGGGGAGCTGTTTTTT; cdr3_aa: CASSLQGDTGELFF
clone_size: .; j_call: TRBJ2-3; v_call: TRBV5-4; d_call: .; cdr3_nt: TGTGCCACCAAAAATGCAGCGCGGACGGGGGATACGCAGTATTTT; cdr3_aa: CATKNAARTGDTQYF
clone_size: .; j_call: TRBJ1-2; v_call: TRBV29-1; d_call: .; cdr3_nt: TGCAGCGCCGGCCAAGTGGAGGGCTACACCTTC; cdr3_aa: CSAGQVEGYTF
clone_size: .; j_call: TRBJ2-3; v_call: TRBV29-1; d_call: .; cdr3_nt: TGCAGCGTTGAACTAGCCCCAGATACGCAGTATTTT; cdr3_aa: CSVELAPDTQYF
clone_size: .; j_call: TRBJ2-5; v_call: TRBV4-3; d_call: TRBD1; cdr3_nt: TGCGCCAGCAGCCAAGGGGGACAGAACCAAGAGACCCAGTACTTC; cdr3_aa: CASSQGGQNQETQYF
clone_size: .; j_call: TRBJ1-6; v_call: TRBV5-1; d_call: .; cdr3_nt: TGCGCCAGCAGCTTGGGACAGAGCGATAATTCACCCCTCCACTTT; cdr3_aa: CASSLGQSDNSPLHF
clone_size: once; j_call: TRBJ1-1; v_call: TRBV7-2; d_call: TRBD1; cdr3_nt: TGTGCCAGCAGCGGCAGGGGGTGGCAGCCGAACACTGAAGCTTTCTTT; cdr3_aa: CASSGRGWQPNTEAFF
clone_size: once; j_call: TRBJ2-7; v_call: TRBV19; d_call: .; cdr3_nt: TGTGCCAGTAGTACCCGACCGACAGGGAGGAAACTGGATTACGAGCAGTACTTC; cdr3_aa: CASSTRPTGRKLDYEQYF
clone_size: few; j_call: TRBJ1-5; v_call: TRBV7-3; d_call: .; cdr3_nt: TGTGCCAGCAGCCCCCTCACCGGGCAGCCCCAGCATTTT; cdr3_aa: CASSPLTGQPQHF
clone_size: .; j_call: TRBJ1-2; v_call: TRBV4-2; d_call: TRBD1; cdr3_nt: TGTGCCAGCAGCCGGGGACAGGGTCATGGCTACACCTTC; cdr3_aa: CASSRGQGHGYTF
clone_size: .; j_call: TRBJ1-1; v_call: TRBV25-1; d_call: TRBD1; cdr3_nt: TGTGCCAGCAGTGCCGAAACAGGGGTGACTGAAGCTTTCTTT; cdr3_aa: CASSAETGVTEAFF
clone_size: .; j_call: TRBJ1-1; v_call: TRBV7-2; d_call: TRBD1; cdr3_nt: TGTGCCAGCAGGGAGGAGGACAGGTGGGAAGCTTTCTTT; cdr3_aa: CASREEDRWEAFF
clone_size: .; j_call: TRBJ1-3; v_call: TRBV6-5; d_call: .; cdr3_nt: TGTGCCAGCAGTTACTCCCCTCCTTCCTCTGGAAACACCATATATTTT; cdr3_aa: CASSYSPPSSGNTIYF
clone_size: .; j_call: TRBJ1-2; v_call: TRBV9; d_call: .; cdr3_nt: TGTGCCAGCAGCGGGGACTTAGGAGCTAACTATGGCTACACCTTC; cdr3_aa: CASSGDLGANYGYTF
clone_size: .; j_call: TRBJ1-4; v_call: TRBV27; d_call: TRBD1; cdr3_nt: TGTGCCAGCAGTCCCTACAGGGGTGAAAAACTGTTTTTT; cdr3_aa: CASSPYRGEKLFF
clone_size: .; j_call: TRBJ1-1; v_call: TRBV12-3/TRBV12-4; d_call: .; cdr3_nt: TGTGCCAGCAGTTTAACCACCGGGACAAAAGCTTTCTTT; cdr3_aa: CASSLTTGTKAFF
clone_size: .; j_call: TRBJ2-1; v_call: TRBV19; d_call: .; cdr3_nt: TGTGCCAGTAGAGGTGGGGCGAATGAGCAGTTCTTC; cdr3_aa: CASRGGANEQFF
clone_size: .; j_call: TRBJ1-1; v_call: TRBV19; d_call: TRBD1; cdr3_nt: TGTGCCATCGACAGGGGGCCGGGAACTGAAGCTTTCTTT; cdr3_aa: CAIDRGPGTEAFF
clone_size: .; j_call: TRBJ2-7; v_call: TRBV6-5; d_call: .; cdr3_nt: TGTGCCAGCAGAACCAGGGATCGTGGGTCCTACGAGCAGTACTTC; cdr3_aa: CASRTRDRGSYEQYF
clone_size: .; j_call: TRBJ2-7; v_call: TRBV27; d_call: .; cdr3_nt: TGTGCCAGCAGTCCACAGGGAACTGAGCAGTACTTC; cdr3_aa: CASSPQGTEQYF
clone_size: once; j_call: TRBJ2-7; v_call: TRBV2; d_call: .; cdr3_nt: TGTGCCAGCAACCGCCCCGGGGGACTCCCGGCCGAGCAGTACTTC; cdr3_aa: CASNRPGGLPAEQYF
clone_size: .; j_call: TRBJ2-3; v_call: TRBV13; d_call: TRBD1; cdr3_nt: TGTGCCAGCAGCTATCTACTACTCAAGGGACAGGTGTTCACAGATACGCAGTATTTT; cdr3_aa: CASSYLLLKGQVFTDTQYF
clone_size: .; j_call: TRBJ1-2; v_call: TRBV4-2; d_call: TRBD1; cdr3_nt: TGTGCCAGCAGCCAAGATAGCAGGGGGCCATATGGCTACACCTTC; cdr3_aa: CASSQDSRGPYGYTF
clone_size: .; j_call: TRBJ1-5; v_call: TRBV23-1; d_call: TRBD1; cdr3_nt: TGCGCCAGCAGTCAAGGGCCAGGGGGCTCGAGGGGAAGCAATCAGCCCCAGCATTTT; cdr3_aa: CASSQGPGGSRGSNQPQHF
clone_size: .; j_call: TRBJ2-2; v_call: TRBV7-9; d_call: TRBD1; cdr3_nt: TGTGCCAGCAGCTCGGCACCGGGACAGGGGCCCCCCTCCGGGGAGCTGTTTTTT; cdr3_aa: CASSSAPGQGPPSGELFF